This TCR beta chain was found in a study of blood T cell repertoires in COVID-19. The overall study: The origin of the acute and convalescent COVID-19 samples was the United States, Italy and Spain.

Seattle participants joined during active infection and were tracked over time. Looked up from germline, CDR1 is SGHTA and CDR2 is FQGNSA. The J segment lost 1 base and the V segment lost 1 base, leaving 3 bases of the junction unmatched. The CDR3 contains 16 residues. Sequenced by immunoSEQ multiplex PCR; TCRdb stores in-frame clones only, minus some. In the table there are approximately 350,000 clones, about 89% of which are singletons. Sequencing was performed on peripheral blood. The receptor was derived from a woman in her 30s with COVID-19, enrolled during active disease. The chain couples TRBV7-2 to TRBJ2-7, with 11 positions matching TRBD2. CDR3 region: CASSLVTSGASYEQYF. CDR3 nucleotides: TGTGCCAGCAGCTTAGTGACTAGCGGGGCTTCCTACGAGCAGTACTTC. The full variable domain, rest sourced from reference TRBV7-2 and TRBJ2-7, is GAGVSQSPSNKVTEKGKDVELRCDPISGHTALYWYRQSLGQGLEFLIYFQGNSAPDKSGLPSDRFSAERTGGSVSTLTIQRTQQEDSAVYLCASSLVTSGASYEQYFGPGTRLTVT.